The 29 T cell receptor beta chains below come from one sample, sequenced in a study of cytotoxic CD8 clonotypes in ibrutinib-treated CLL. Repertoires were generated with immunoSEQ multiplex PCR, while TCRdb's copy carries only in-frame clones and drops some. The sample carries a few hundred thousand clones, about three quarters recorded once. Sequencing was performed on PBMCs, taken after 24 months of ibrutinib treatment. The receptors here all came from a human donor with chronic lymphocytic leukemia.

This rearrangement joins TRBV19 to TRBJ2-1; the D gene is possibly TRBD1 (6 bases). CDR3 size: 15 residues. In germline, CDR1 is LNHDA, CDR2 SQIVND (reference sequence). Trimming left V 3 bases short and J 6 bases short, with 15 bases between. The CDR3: CASSMGATWGNEQFF. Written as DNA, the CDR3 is TGTGCCAGTAGTATGGGGGCCACGTGGGGCAATGAGCAGTTCTTC.

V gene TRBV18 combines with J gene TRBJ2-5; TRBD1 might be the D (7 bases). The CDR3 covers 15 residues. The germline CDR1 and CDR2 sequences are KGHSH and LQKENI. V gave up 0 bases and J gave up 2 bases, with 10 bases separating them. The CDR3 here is CASSPPAGGQETQYF. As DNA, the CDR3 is TGTGCCAGCTCACCACCGGCAGGGGGGCAAGAGACCCAGTACTTC.

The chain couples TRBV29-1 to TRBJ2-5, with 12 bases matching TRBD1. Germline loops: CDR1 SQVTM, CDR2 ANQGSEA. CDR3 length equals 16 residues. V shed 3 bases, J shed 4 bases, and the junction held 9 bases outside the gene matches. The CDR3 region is CSVDQGQGALVETQYF. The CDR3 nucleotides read TGCAGCGTTGATCAGGGACAGGGGGCGCTTGTAGAGACCCAGTACTTC.

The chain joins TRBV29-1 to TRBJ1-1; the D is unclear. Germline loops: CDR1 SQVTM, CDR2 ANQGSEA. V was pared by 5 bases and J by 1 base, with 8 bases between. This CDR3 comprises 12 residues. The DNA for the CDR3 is TGCAGCGTTATAAAAGCGAACACTGAAGCTTTCTTT. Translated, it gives CSVIKANTEAFF.

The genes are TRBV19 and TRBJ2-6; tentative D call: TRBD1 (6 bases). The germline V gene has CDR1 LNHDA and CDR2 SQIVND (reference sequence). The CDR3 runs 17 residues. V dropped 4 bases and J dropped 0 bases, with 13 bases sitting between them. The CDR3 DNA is TGTGCCAGTAGTAAACAGGGTGGGGACTCTGGGGCCAACGTCCTGACTTTC. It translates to CASSKQGGDSGANVLTF.

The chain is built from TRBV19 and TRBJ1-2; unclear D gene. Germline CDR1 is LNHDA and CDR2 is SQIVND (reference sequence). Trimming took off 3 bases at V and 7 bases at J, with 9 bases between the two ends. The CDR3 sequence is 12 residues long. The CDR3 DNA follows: TGTGCCAGTAGTATTACGACGGGTGGCTACACCTTC. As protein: CASSITTGGYTF.

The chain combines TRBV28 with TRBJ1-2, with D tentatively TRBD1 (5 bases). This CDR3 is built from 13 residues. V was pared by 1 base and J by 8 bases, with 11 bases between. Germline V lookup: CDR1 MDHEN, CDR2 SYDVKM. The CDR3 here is CASSLFGARGYTF. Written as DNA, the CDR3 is TGTGCCAGCAGTTTATTTGGGGCGCGAGGCTACACCTTC.

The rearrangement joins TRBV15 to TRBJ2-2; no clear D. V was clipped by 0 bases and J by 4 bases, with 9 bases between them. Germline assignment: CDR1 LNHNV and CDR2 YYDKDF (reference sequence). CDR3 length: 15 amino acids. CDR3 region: CATSRDVSATGELFF. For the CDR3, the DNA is TGTGCCACCAGCAGAGATGTGTCAGCCACCGGGGAGCTGTTTTTT.

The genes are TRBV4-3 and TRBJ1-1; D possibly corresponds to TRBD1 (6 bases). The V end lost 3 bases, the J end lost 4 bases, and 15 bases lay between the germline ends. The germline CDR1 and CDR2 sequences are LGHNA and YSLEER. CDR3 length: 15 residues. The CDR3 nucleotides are TGCGCCAGCAGCCACCTACAGGGAGAAAGCACTGAAGCTTTCTTT. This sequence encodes CASSHLQGESTEAFF.

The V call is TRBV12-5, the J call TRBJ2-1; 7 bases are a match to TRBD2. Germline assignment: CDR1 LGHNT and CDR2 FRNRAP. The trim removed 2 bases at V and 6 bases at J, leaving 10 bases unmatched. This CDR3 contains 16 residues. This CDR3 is CASGLSVSGIFNEQFF. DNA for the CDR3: TGTGCTAGTGGTTTGTCGGTGAGCGGGATATTCAATGAGCAGTTCTTC.

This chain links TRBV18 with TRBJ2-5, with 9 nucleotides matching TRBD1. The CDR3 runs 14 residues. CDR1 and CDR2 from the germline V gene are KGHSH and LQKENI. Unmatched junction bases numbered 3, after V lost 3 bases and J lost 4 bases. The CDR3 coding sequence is TGTGCCAGCTCACCGGTGGACAGGGGAGAGACCCAGTACTTC. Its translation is CASSPVDRGETQYF.

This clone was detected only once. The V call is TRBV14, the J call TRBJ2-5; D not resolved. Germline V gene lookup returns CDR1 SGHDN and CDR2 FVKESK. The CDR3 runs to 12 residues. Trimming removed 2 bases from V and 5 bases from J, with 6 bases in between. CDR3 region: CASSQPWETQYF. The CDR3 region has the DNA TGTGCCAGCAGCCAACCCTGGGAGACCCAGTACTTC.

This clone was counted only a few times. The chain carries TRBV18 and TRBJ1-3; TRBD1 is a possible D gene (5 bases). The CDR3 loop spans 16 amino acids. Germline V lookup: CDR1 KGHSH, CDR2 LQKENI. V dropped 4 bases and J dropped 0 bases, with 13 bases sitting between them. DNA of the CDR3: TGTGCCAGCTCACTTAAGACAGCCGACTCTGGAAACACCATATATTTT. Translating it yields CASSLKTADSGNTIYF.

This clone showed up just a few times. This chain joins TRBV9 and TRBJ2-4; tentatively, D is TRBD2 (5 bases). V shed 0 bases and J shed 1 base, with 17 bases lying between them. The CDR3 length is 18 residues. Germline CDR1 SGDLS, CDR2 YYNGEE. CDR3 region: CASSVADSSWGAKNIQYF. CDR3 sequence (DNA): TGTGCCAGCAGCGTAGCGGATTCTAGCTGGGGTGCCAAAAACATTCAGTACTTC.

The CDR3 DNA sequence: TGTGCCAGCAGCCCTTGGACAGAACTCTACGAGCAGTACTTC. Translation: CASSPWTELYEQYF. This chain connects TRBV7-2 to TRBJ2-7, with D perhaps matching TRBD1 (6 bases). CDR3 length: 14 residues. V lost 5 bases to trimming and J lost 3 bases, with 14 bases between them. CDR1 and CDR2 (germline): SGHTA, FQGNSA.

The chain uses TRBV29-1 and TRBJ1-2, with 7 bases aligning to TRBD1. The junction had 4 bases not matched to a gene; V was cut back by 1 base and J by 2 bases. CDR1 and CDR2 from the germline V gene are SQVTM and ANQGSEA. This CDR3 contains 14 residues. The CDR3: CSVEALTGNYGYTF. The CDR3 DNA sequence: TGCAGCGTTGAAGCCTTGACAGGGAACTATGGCTACACCTTC.

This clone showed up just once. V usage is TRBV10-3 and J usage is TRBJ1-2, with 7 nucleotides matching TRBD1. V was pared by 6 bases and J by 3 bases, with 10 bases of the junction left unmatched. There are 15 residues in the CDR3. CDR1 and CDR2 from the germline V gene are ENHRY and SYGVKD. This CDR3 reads CAISQDPGTDYGYTF. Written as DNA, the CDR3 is TGTGCCATCAGCCAAGATCCTGGGACAGACTATGGCTACACCTTC.

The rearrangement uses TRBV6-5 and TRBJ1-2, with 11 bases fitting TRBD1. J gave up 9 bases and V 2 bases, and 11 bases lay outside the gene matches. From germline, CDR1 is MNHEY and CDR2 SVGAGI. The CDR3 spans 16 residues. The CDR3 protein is CASSYKDRGRLRSYTF. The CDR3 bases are TGTGCCAGCAGTTACAAGGACAGGGGGCGCTTAAGGAGCTACACCTTC.

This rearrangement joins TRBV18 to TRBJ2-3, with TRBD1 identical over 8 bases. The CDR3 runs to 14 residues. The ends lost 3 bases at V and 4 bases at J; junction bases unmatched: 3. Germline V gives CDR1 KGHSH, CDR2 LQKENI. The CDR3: CASSPGQVADTQYF. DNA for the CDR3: TGTGCCAGCTCACCGGGACAGGTGGCAGATACGCAGTATTTT.

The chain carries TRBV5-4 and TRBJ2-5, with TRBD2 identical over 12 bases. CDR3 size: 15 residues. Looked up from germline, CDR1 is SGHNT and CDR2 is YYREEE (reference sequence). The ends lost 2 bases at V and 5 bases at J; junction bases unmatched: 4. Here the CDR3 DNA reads TGTGCCAGCAGCTTACTAGCGGGAGGCGGGGAGACCCAGTACTTC. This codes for CASSLLAGGGETQYF.

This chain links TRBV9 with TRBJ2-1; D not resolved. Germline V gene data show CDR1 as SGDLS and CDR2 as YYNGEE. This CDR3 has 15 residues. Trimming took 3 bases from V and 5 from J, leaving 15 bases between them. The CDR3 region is CASSAPGGINNEQFF. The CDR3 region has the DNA TGTGCCAGCAGCGCCCCGGGCGGAATCAACAATGAGCAGTTCTTC.

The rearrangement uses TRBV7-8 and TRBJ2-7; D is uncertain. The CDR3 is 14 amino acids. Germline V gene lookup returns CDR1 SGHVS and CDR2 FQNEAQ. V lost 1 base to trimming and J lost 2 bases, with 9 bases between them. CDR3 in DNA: TGTGCCAGCAGCTTAGTTGGCAGTACCTACGAGCAGTACTTC. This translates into CASSLVGSTYEQYF. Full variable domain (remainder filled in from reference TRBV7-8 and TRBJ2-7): GAGVSQSPRYKVAKRGQDVALRCDPISGHVSLFWYQQALGQGPEFLTYFQNEAQLDKSGLPSDRFFAERPEGSVSTLKIQRTQQEDSAVYLCASSLVGSTYEQYFGPGTRLTVT.

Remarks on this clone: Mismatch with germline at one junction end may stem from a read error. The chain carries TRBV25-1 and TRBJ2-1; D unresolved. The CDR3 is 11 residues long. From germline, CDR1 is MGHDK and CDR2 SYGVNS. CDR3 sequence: CASLLALGLVF. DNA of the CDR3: TGTGCCAGCCTCTTGGCGTTAGGCCTAGTCTTC.

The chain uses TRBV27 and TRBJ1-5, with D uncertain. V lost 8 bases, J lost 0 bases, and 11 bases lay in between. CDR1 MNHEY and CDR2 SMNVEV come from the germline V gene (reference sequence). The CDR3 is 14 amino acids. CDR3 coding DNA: TGTGCCAGCGGCCCCAGGCTTAGCAATCAGCCCCAGCATTTT. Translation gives CASGPRLSNQPQHF.

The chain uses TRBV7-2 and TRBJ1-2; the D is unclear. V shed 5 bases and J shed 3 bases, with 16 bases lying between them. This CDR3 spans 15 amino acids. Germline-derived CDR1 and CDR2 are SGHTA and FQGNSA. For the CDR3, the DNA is TGTGCCAGCAGCACTTACCTCCGGGATCACTATGGCTACACCTTC. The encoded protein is CASSTYLRDHYGYTF.

In DNA, the CDR3 is TGTGCCAGCAGAAGACAGGGGAACACAGATACGCAGTATTTT. As protein: CASRRQGNTDTQYF. The chain recombines TRBV2 with TRBJ2-3; 8 bases are a match to TRBD1. J was trimmed by 2 bases and V by 6 bases; bases with no gene match: 4. The CDR3 covers 14 residues. Germline lookup yields CDR1 SNHLY and CDR2 FYNNEI.

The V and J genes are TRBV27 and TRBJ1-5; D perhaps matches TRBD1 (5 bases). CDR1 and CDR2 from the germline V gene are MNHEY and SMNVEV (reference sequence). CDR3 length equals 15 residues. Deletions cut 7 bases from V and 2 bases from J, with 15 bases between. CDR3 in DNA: TGTGCCAGCACCTCCTTAGGGACGGGCAATCAGCCCCAGCATTTT. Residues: CASTSLGTGNQPQHF.

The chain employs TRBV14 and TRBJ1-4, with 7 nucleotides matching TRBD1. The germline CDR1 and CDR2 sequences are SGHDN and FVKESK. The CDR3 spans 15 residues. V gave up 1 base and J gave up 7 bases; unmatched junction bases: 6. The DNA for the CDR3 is TGTGCCAGCAGCCAAGTAGTGGACAGGAGTGAAAAACTGTTTTTT. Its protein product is CASSQVVDRSEKLFF.

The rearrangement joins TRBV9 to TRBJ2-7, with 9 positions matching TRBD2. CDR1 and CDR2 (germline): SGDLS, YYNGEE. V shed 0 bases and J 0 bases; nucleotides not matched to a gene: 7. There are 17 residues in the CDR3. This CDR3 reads CASSVDASGLASYEQYF. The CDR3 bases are TGTGCCAGCAGCGTAGATGCTTCGGGACTAGCCTCCTACGAGCAGTACTTC.